The 2 T cell receptor beta chains given below trace back to one sample, sequenced in a study of T cells in Graves' hyperthyroidism and ophthalmopathy. RNA transcripts were the template for amplifying TCR beta CDR3 regions. Researchers ran a first-round RT-PCR on the TCR CDR3 using the HTBI primer set. MiXCR was run by TCRdb on the multiplex PCR reads, yielding one entry per CDR3 protein. This repertoire shows over 700,000 distinct CDR3 sequences, around a third found once; its top ten account for around a third. Sequencing was done on a sample of blood. The receptors originated from a woman between 35 and 50 years old with Graves' hyperthyroidism.

Regarding this clonotype: This may be a read error, as it is one base from a much larger clone. The chain recombines TRBV7-9 with TRBJ1-2, with TRBD1 matching 9 bases. The CDR3 loop spans 13 amino acids. CDR1 and CDR2 (germline): SEHNR, FQNEAQ (reference sequence). The DNA of the CDR3 is TGTGCCGGCAGTGGGACAGGGAGAGATGGCTACACCTTC. As protein: CAGSGTGRDGYTF. Based on the CDR3 plus reference TRBV7-9 and TRBJ1-2, the full variable domain is DTGVSQNPRHKITKRGQNVTFRCDPISEHNRLYWYRQTLGQGPEFLTYFQNEAQLEKSRLLSDRFSAERPKGSFSTLEIQRTEQGDSAMYLCAGSGTGRDGYTFGSGTRLTVV.

The table lists this clonotype with a few counts. The rearrangement joins TRBV12-3 or TRBV12-4 to TRBJ1-1; TRBD1 aligns across 7 bases. V lost 5 bases to trimming and J lost 5 bases; unmatched junction nucleotides: 11. The CDR3 length is 15 residues. The CDR3 coding sequence is TGTGCCAGCAGTGCCCGTAGGGGGCGGGGGACTGAAGCTTTCTTT. It codes for CASSARRGRGTEAFF.